This is a list of T cell receptor beta chains from one sample in a study of T cells in Graves' hyperthyroidism and ophthalmopathy. TCRdb re-derived calls from the multiplex PCR reads in MiXCR, one entry per CDR3 protein. The top ten hold roughly 30% of the sample, which has 660,000 or so distinct CDR3 sequences, 20% seen once. The sample was blood. These receptors all stem from a man younger than 45 with Graves' ophthalmopathy. Each CDR3 is given with its conserved first and last residue. The D gene is left open where the match is weak. Not every row has a clone size; where given, it reads once, few, many or a size class.

CDR3: CASSTGTRGDEQFF; DNA: TGCGCCAGCAGTACCGGGACTAGAGGGGATGAGCAGTTCTTC; size: many; V: TRBV5-1; J: TRBJ2-1; D: TRBD2
CDR3: CSAGHSGPFEQFF; DNA: TGCAGTGCTGGGCACAGCGGACCCTTCGAGCAGTTCTTC; size: -; V: TRBV20-1; J: TRBJ2-1; D: -
CDR3: CASSLATTPGGGGTEAFF; DNA: TGTGCCAGCAGCTTAGCAACCACCCCCGGGGGGGGGGGAACTGAAGCTTTCTTT; size: -; V: TRBV7-2; J: TRBJ1-1; D: -
CDR3: CASTTDPARAKNIQYF; DNA: TGTGCCAGCACAACGGACCCGGCGCGTGCCAAAAACATTCAGTACTTC; size: -; V: TRBV5-5; J: TRBJ2-4; D: -
CDR3: CASKRRAGGKTSGTYNEQFF; DNA: TGCGCCAGCAAGAGGAGGGCAGGGGGCAAGACTAGCGGGACCTACAATGAGCAGTTCTTC; size: -; V: TRBV5-1; J: TRBJ2-1; D: TRBD2
CDR3: CASSLRGMHEQYF; DNA: TGTGCCAGCAGTTTACGAGGGATGCACGAGCAGTACTTC; size: -; V: TRBV12-3/TRBV12-4; J: TRBJ2-7; D: -
CDR3: CASSQPNQPQHF; DNA: TGTGCCAGCAGTCAACCCAATCAGCCCCAGCATTTT; size: few; V: TRBV6-2/TRBV6-3; J: TRBJ1-5; D: -
CDR3: CSARGPRDRVWYEQYF; DNA: TGCAGTGCTAGAGGCCCCCGGGACAGGGTATGGTACGAGCAGTACTTC; size: -; V: TRBV20-1; J: TRBJ2-7; D: TRBD1
CDR3: CASSLILSSGRSNEQFF; DNA: TGCGCCAGCAGCTTGATTCTTTCTAGCGGGAGGTCGAATGAGCAGTTCTTC; size: many; V: TRBV5-1; J: TRBJ2-1; D: TRBD2
CDR3: CASSQAVDPYEQYF; DNA: TGTGCCAGCAGCCAAGCAGTGGACCCCTACGAGCAGTACTTC; size: -; V: TRBV14; J: TRBJ2-7; D: -
CDR3: CASRLGTGGDQPQHF; DNA: TGTGCCAGCAGACTAGGGACAGGGGGCGATCAGCCCCAGCATTTT; size: many; V: TRBV12-3/TRBV12-4; J: TRBJ1-5; D: TRBD1
CDR3: CASSYDTNTGELFF; DNA: TGTGCCAGCAGTTATGACACGAACACCGGGGAGCTGTTTTTT; size: -; V: TRBV6-5; J: TRBJ2-2; D: -
CDR3: CASSYRASGSTDTQYF; DNA: TGTGCCAGCAGCTATAGAGCTAGCGGGAGTACAGATACGCAGTATTTT; size: few; V: TRBV7-8; J: TRBJ2-3; D: TRBD2
CDR3: CASSWATGGYEQFF; DNA: TGCGCCAGCAGCTGGGCGACAGGGGGGTATGAGCAGTTCTTC; size: many; V: TRBV5-1; J: TRBJ2-1; D: TRBD1
CDR3: CASTPGSANTGELFF; DNA: TGTGCCAGCACCCCTGGGAGCGCGAACACCGGGGAGCTGTTTTTT; size: -; V: TRBV28; J: TRBJ2-2; D: -
CDR3: CASSGLAGGPDTQYF; DNA: TGTGCCAGCAGTGGACTAGCGGGAGGTCCAGATACGCAGTATTTT; size: few; V: TRBV28; J: TRBJ2-3; D: TRBD2
CDR3: CATRSTSGTDTQYF; DNA: TGTGCCACCAGGAGTACTAGCGGCACAGATACGCAGTATTTT; size: many; V: TRBV24-1; J: TRBJ2-3; D: TRBD2
CDR3: CAMSREYNQPQHF; DNA: TGTGCCATGAGCAGGGAATACAATCAGCCCCAGCATTTT; size: -; V: TRBV10-3; J: TRBJ1-5; D: -
CDR3: CSARSPSGRARETQYF; DNA: TGCAGTGCTAGATCCCCAAGCGGGAGGGCCCGAGAGACCCAGTACTTC; size: few; V: TRBV20-1; J: TRBJ2-5; D: TRBD2
CDR3: CASSYWTGSGYGYTF; DNA: TGTGCCAGCAGTTATTGGACAGGGAGCGGCTATGGCTACACCTTC; size: many; V: TRBV6-9; J: TRBJ1-2; D: TRBD1
CDR3: CASLSSPQETQYF; DNA: TGTGCCAGCTTGTCCTCCCCGCAGGAGACCCAGTACTTC; size: -; V: TRBV18; J: TRBJ2-5; D: -
CDR3: CASRRDLYNSPLHF; DNA: TGTGCCAGCAGGAGGGACCTCTATAATTCACCCCTCCACTTT; size: few; V: TRBV7-2; J: TRBJ1-6; D: -
CDR3: CASSQVPAGVYEQYF; DNA: TGCGCCAGCAGCCAAGTCCCCGCGGGAGTCTACGAGCAGTACTTC; size: few; V: TRBV4-1; J: TRBJ2-7; D: TRBD2
CDR3: CASQSGSRSNQPQHF; DNA: TGTGCCAGTCAAAGCGGTTCGAGGAGCAATCAGCCCCAGCATTTT; size: -; V: TRBV19; J: TRBJ1-5; D: -
CDR3: CASSDPTTDTQYF; DNA: TGTGCCAGCAGTGACCCCACCACAGATACGCAGTATTTT; size: few; V: TRBV6-1; J: TRBJ2-3; D: -
CDR3: CASSLFSADGYTF; DNA: TGTGCCAGCAGTTTATTTTCGGCCGACGGCTACACCTTC; size: few; V: TRBV28; J: TRBJ1-2; D: -
CDR3: CASSQGTTVQETQYF; DNA: TGTGCCAGCAGCCAAGGGACCACAGTCCAAGAGACCCAGTACTTC; size: -; V: TRBV14; J: TRBJ2-5; D: -
CDR3: CATSRLSLNTEAFF; DNA: TGTGCCACCTCCCGGTTAAGTCTGAACACTGAAGCTTTCTTT; size: -; V: TRBV28; J: TRBJ1-1; D: -
CDR3: CASFRGQDLTGELFF; DNA: TGTGCCAGCTTTCGGGGGCAGGACCTCACCGGGGAGCTGTTTTTT; size: few; V: TRBV2; J: TRBJ2-2; D: -
CDR3: CASSQVPSGSLSTDTQYF; DNA: TGCGCCAGCAGCCAAGTCCCTAGCGGGAGCTTAAGCACAGATACGCAGTATTTT; size: -; V: TRBV4-1; J: TRBJ2-3; D: TRBD2
CDR3: CATSDEQGPYYGYTF; DNA: TGTGCCACCAGTGATGAACAAGGGCCGTACTATGGCTACACCTTC; size: many; V: TRBV24-1; J: TRBJ1-2; D: -
CDR3: CASSSRQMNTGELFF; DNA: TGTGCCAGCAGTTCGCGACAGATGAACACCGGGGAGCTGTTTTTT; size: many; V: TRBV12-3/TRBV12-4; J: TRBJ2-2; D: -
CDR3: CAISDIGGRAGGSYNEQFF; DNA: TGTGCCATCAGTGATATTGGCGGGAGGGCCGGTGGGTCCTACAATGAGCAGTTCTTC; size: few; V: TRBV10-3; J: TRBJ2-1; D: TRBD2
CDR3: CASSPLGIIADTQYF; DNA: TGTGCCAGCTCACCCTTGGGGATAATCGCAGATACGCAGTATTTT; size: many; V: TRBV18; J: TRBJ2-3; D: -
CDR3: CASTDHRAQPQHF; DNA: TGTGCCAGCACTGACCACAGGGCCCAGCCCCAGCATTTT; size: few; V: TRBV6-2/TRBV6-3; J: TRBJ1-5; D: -
CDR3: CASSLLAGDVETQYF; DNA: TGTGCCAGCAGCTTACTAGCGGGAGACGTAGAGACCCAGTACTTC; size: -; V: TRBV7-3; J: TRBJ2-5; D: TRBD2
CDR3: CASSQVRTPLRTDTQYF; DNA: TGTGCCAGCAGCCAAGTCAGGACTCCACTTCGGACAGATACGCAGTATTTT; size: -; V: TRBV3-1; J: TRBJ2-3; D: -
CDR3: CASSIGGTYEQYF; DNA: TGTGCCAGTAGTATAGGAGGGACCTACGAGCAGTACTTC; size: few; V: TRBV19; J: TRBJ2-7; D: -
CDR3: CASSLGSGSGTGELFF; DNA: TGTGCCAGCAGTTTAGGCAGCGGGAGTGGTACCGGGGAGCTGTTTTTT; size: -; V: TRBV28; J: TRBJ2-2; D: TRBD2
CDR3: CASSQVVASGINGELFF; DNA: TGTGCCAGCAGCCAAGTCGTCGCTAGCGGGATTAACGGGGAGCTGTTTTTT; size: few; V: TRBV3-1; J: TRBJ2-2; D: TRBD2
CDR3: CASSPPGTGKYYEQYF; DNA: TGTGCCAGCAGCCCCCCTGGGACCGGGAAATACTACGAGCAGTACTTC; size: -; V: TRBV7-9; J: TRBJ2-7; D: -
CDR3: CASSPTSSHSNYGYTF; DNA: TGTGCCAGCTCACCAACCAGTTCTCACTCTAACTATGGCTACACCTTC; size: many; V: TRBV18; J: TRBJ1-2; D: -